Below are 16 T cell receptor beta chains sequenced from a single sample in a study of monozygotic twins with inflammatory bowel disease. One entry per CDR3 protein, without DNA, is what TCRdb gives after re-calling the 5' RACE reads. Here the sample table reports approximately 150,000 distinct CDR3 sequences. The sequenced sample was blood. These receptors were taken from a human donor with ulcerative colitis or Crohn's disease, or a healthy co-twin of an affected twin (not recorded which).

The chain links TRBV6-5 to TRBJ1-5; TCRdb names TRBD1, which stays unverified in the absence of DNA. The CDR3 has 14 residues. Germline loops: CDR1 MNHEY, CDR2 SVGAGI. The CDR3 spells CASSYRDRQGPQHF.

The chain is built from TRBV3-1 and TRBJ2-2; TCRdb returns TRBD2, unconfirmable since there is no DNA. The CDR3 extends over 14 amino acids. Looked up from germline, CDR1 is LGHDT and CDR2 is YNNKEL (reference sequence). The CDR3 spells CASSSTRLAGELFF. Full variable domain (missing parts from reference TRBV3-1 and TRBJ2-2): DTAVSQTPKYLVTQMGNDKSIKCEQNLGHDTMYWYKQDSKKFLKIMFSYNNKELIINETVPNRFSPKSPDKAHLNLHINSLELGDSAVYFCASSSTRLAGELFFGEGSRLTVL.

This rearrangement joins TRBV11-2 to TRBJ2-1. This CDR3 is 13 amino acids long. From germline, CDR1 is SGHAT and CDR2 FQNNGV. CDR3: CASSPNGYNEQFF.

CDR3 region: CASSRQGPGDGGELFF. This rearrangement joins TRBV4-3 to TRBJ2-2; with no DNA, the TCRdb D assignment of TRBD1 cannot be verified. This CDR3 has 16 amino acids. Germline V lookup: CDR1 LGHNA, CDR2 YSLEER.

The J gene is TRBJ2-2, the V gene TRBV11-2; without DNA, the TCRdb call of TRBD1 cannot be checked. Germline CDR1 is SGHAT and CDR2 is FQNNGV. The CDR3 is made up of 17 amino acids. The CDR3 sequence is CASSLRPGQSNTGELFF.

The genes are TRBV12-3 or TRBV12-4 and TRBJ1-5; as DNA is missing, the TRBD1 call by TCRdb cannot be tested. CDR3 size: 15 residues. The CDR3 spells CASSSRDRVDQPQHF.

The chain links TRBV30 to TRBJ1-6; TCRdb returns TRBD1, unconfirmable since there is no DNA. Germline V CDR1 and CDR2: GTSNPN, SVGIG (reference sequence). CDR3 length equals 15 residues. This CDR3 is CAWTRGGGTNSPLHF.

The chain is built from TRBV20-1 and TRBJ2-1. Germline CDR1 is DFQATT and CDR2 is SNEGSKA (reference sequence). The CDR3 has 14 residues. The CDR3 protein is CSARDPISYNEQFF.

The CDR3 sequence: CAGETQETQYF. The rearrangement links TRBV7-9 to TRBJ2-5. Germline CDR1 is SEHNR and CDR2 is FQNEAQ (reference sequence). The CDR3 contains 11 residues.

The chain is built from TRBV11-2 and TRBJ2-1; TCRdb returns TRBD1, unconfirmable since there is no DNA. CDR3 length: 20 residues. Germline CDR1 is SGHAT and CDR2 is FQNNGV. The CDR3 is CASRRARGLGPIDAYNEQFF.

The J gene is TRBJ1-1, the V gene TRBV20-1. CDR3 length equals 15 residues. Germline CDR1 is DFQATT and CDR2 is SNEGSKA (reference sequence). The CDR3 spells CSARDPLWGNTEAFF.

The chain links TRBV11-2 to TRBJ2-1; with no DNA, the TCRdb D assignment of TRBD2 cannot be verified. The CDR3 spans 12 residues. The V gene's germline CDR1 is SGHAT and CDR2 FQNNGV. This chain's CDR3 is CASRPPSGEQFF.

The chain combines TRBV20-1 with TRBJ1-1; without DNA, the TCRdb call of TRBD1 cannot be checked. CDR3 size: 13 residues. CDR1 is DFQATT, CDR2 SNEGSKA, per germline (reference sequence). CDR3: CSARRGEARQMDF.

The chain combines TRBV6-1 with TRBJ2-3; TCRdb names TRBD1, which stays unverified in the absence of DNA. The length of the CDR3 is 17 residues. Looked up from germline, CDR1 is MNHNS and CDR2 is SASEGT. This chain's CDR3 is CASSGLNSRGGQDTQYF.

The chain links TRBV5-1 to TRBJ1-1; TCRdb names TRBD1, which stays unverified in the absence of DNA. The CDR3 is 14 residues long. CDR1 is SGHRS, CDR2 YFSETQ, per germline. The CDR3 loop is CASSIDSRGTEAFF.

V usage is TRBV5-5 and J usage is TRBJ1-5; TCRdb picks TRBD1, but there is no DNA to check that call. This CDR3 comprises 15 residues. Looked up from germline, CDR1 is SGHKS and CDR2 is YYEKEE (reference sequence). The CDR3 loop reads CASMAGDLGNQPQHF.